Listed below are T cell receptor beta chains from one sample, sequenced in a study of blood T cell repertoires in COVID-19. TCRdb's copy holds only in-frame clones and misses some; the assay was immunoSEQ multiplex PCR. The sample yields almost 200,000 clones, roughly nine tenths seen once. The specimen was peripheral blood. The receptor set was obtained from a woman in her 70s with acute or convalescent COVID-19. Each CDR3 is given with its conserved first and last residue. D genes are given only for firm matches. Clone size is not always given. Where it is, it says once, few, many or a class for expanded clones.

abundance: -
len: 13
j_gene: TRBJ1-5
v_gene: TRBV5-6
d_gene: -
CDR3aa: CASSSGPGQPQHF
CDR3nt: TGTGCCAGCAGCTCCGGGCCGGGACAGCCCCAGCATTTT

abundance: -
len: 16
j_gene: TRBJ1-1
v_gene: TRBV28
d_gene: -
CDR3aa: CASSLRARLRNTEAFF
CDR3nt: TGTGCCAGCAGTTTACGCGCCAGACTGAGGAACACTGAAGCTTTCTTT

abundance: -
len: 17
j_gene: TRBJ2-3
v_gene: TRBV7-2
d_gene: TRBD2
CDR3aa: CASSLWTSGTGADTQYF
CDR3nt: TGTGCCAGCAGCCTCTGGACTAGCGGGACGGGCGCAGATACGCAGTATTTT

abundance: -
len: 14
j_gene: TRBJ1-5
v_gene: TRBV2
d_gene: -
CDR3aa: CASTRTGINQPQHF
CDR3nt: TGTGCCAGCACCCGGACGGGGATCAATCAGCCCCAGCATTTT

abundance: -
len: 13
j_gene: TRBJ1-2
v_gene: TRBV28
d_gene: TRBD1
CDR3aa: CASSLLGQLGYTF
CDR3nt: TGTGCCAGCAGTCTCCTGGGACAGCTTGGCTACACCTTC

abundance: -
len: 15
j_gene: TRBJ1-2
v_gene: TRBV6-5
d_gene: -
CDR3aa: CASSPFWRASYGYTF
CDR3nt: TGTGCCAGCAGTCCCTTCTGGAGGGCTAGCTATGGCTACACCTTC

abundance: -
len: 13
j_gene: TRBJ2-2
v_gene: TRBV14
d_gene: -
CDR3aa: CASSQARAGELFF
CDR3nt: TGTGCCAGCAGCCAGGCTAGAGCCGGGGAGCTGTTTTTT

abundance: -
len: 13
j_gene: TRBJ2-1
v_gene: TRBV6-6
d_gene: -
CDR3aa: CASRLGSGNEQFF
CDR3nt: TGTGCCAGCAGGTTAGGATCGGGGAATGAGCAGTTCTTC

abundance: -
len: 16
j_gene: TRBJ1-4
v_gene: TRBV5-5
d_gene: TRBD1
CDR3aa: CASRHRGRETNEKLFF
CDR3nt: TGTGCCAGCAGGCACAGGGGGCGTGAAACTAATGAAAAACTGTTTTTT

abundance: -
len: 14
j_gene: TRBJ2-1
v_gene: TRBV19
d_gene: TRBD2
CDR3aa: CASSMVGLAYEQFF
CDR3nt: TGTGCCAGTAGTATGGTAGGACTAGCTTATGAGCAGTTCTTC

abundance: -
len: 16
j_gene: TRBJ2-6
v_gene: TRBV6-2/TRBV6-3
d_gene: TRBD1
CDR3aa: CASSYTGQAGANVLTF
CDR3nt: TGTGCCAGCAGTTACACCGGACAGGCTGGGGCCAACGTCCTGACTTTC

abundance: -
len: 14
j_gene: TRBJ2-3
v_gene: TRBV5-1
d_gene: -
CDR3aa: CASSSKASTDTQYF
CDR3nt: TGCGCCAGCAGCTCGAAAGCTAGCACAGATACGCAGTATTTT

abundance: -
len: 15
j_gene: TRBJ1-5
v_gene: TRBV2
d_gene: TRBD1
CDR3aa: CASSQDRGSNQPQHF
CDR3nt: TGTGCCAGCAGTCAAGACAGGGGGAGCAATCAGCCCCAGCATTTT

abundance: once
len: 17
j_gene: TRBJ1-5
v_gene: TRBV23-1
d_gene: -
CDR3aa: CASSQSWGTMGNQPQHF
CDR3nt: TGCGCCAGCAGTCAATCTTGGGGCACCATGGGGAATCAGCCCCAGCATTTT

abundance: -
len: 14
j_gene: TRBJ1-4
v_gene: TRBV13
d_gene: -
CDR3aa: CASLRGGEGEKLFF
CDR3nt: TGTGCCAGCCTGCGAGGGGGGGAAGGCGAAAAACTGTTTTTT

abundance: -
len: 14
j_gene: TRBJ2-7
v_gene: TRBV5-1
d_gene: TRBD1
CDR3aa: CASSQTGLSYEQYF
CDR3nt: TGCGCCAGCAGCCAGACAGGGTTGAGCTACGAGCAGTACTTC

abundance: -
len: 18
j_gene: TRBJ2-7
v_gene: TRBV5-1
d_gene: -
CDR3aa: CASSLAGSSVALRDEQYF
CDR3nt: TGCGCCAGCAGCTTGGCGGGATCTTCGGTCGCGCTTAGGGACGAGCAGTACTTC

abundance: -
len: 15
j_gene: TRBJ1-2
v_gene: TRBV5-4
d_gene: TRBD1
CDR3aa: CASSLGAGGHYGYTF
CDR3nt: TGTGCCAGCAGCTTGGGGGCAGGGGGACACTATGGCTACACCTTC

abundance: -
len: 15
j_gene: TRBJ1-3
v_gene: TRBV7-9
d_gene: -
CDR3aa: CASSLIRGSGNTIYF
CDR3nt: TGTGCCAGCAGCTTAATCAGGGGCTCCGGAAACACCATATATTTT

abundance: -
len: 16
j_gene: TRBJ1-3
v_gene: TRBV6-5
d_gene: TRBD1
CDR3aa: CASSSRGTGAGNTIYF
CDR3nt: TGTGCCAGCAGTTCCCGAGGGACAGGGGCTGGAAACACCATATATTTT

abundance: -
len: 15
j_gene: TRBJ2-2
v_gene: TRBV6-5
d_gene: TRBD2
CDR3aa: CASSDTSGGTGELFF
CDR3nt: TGTGCCAGCAGCGATACTAGCGGGGGGACCGGGGAGCTGTTTTTT

abundance: few
len: 15
j_gene: TRBJ2-1
v_gene: TRBV29-1
d_gene: -
CDR3aa: CSATDQGGYYNEQFF
CDR3nt: TGCAGCGCCACCGACCAGGGGGGATACTACAATGAGCAGTTCTTC